Reported below is one T cell receptor (beta chain). This entry is derived from a study of shared clonotypes between healthy human individuals. Assay execution proceeded at the deep level. Several immunoSEQ 96-well plates shared each subset's DNA, each plate a replicate. The repertoire was sequenced with immunoSEQ multiplex PCR; TCRdb's copy has only in-frame clones and lacks some. The table records a few million clones, approximately 92% of them present only once. After removal of 3 bases from V and 4 bases from J, the junction contained 5 bases not matched to a gene. The CDR3 has 15 amino acids. CDR1 ENHRY and CDR2 SYGVKD come from the germline V gene.

The J gene is TRBJ2-1, the V gene TRBV10-3; 8 bases are a match to TRBD1. This clonotype was sampled from a man aged 18 to 30 in good health. The sequencing sample was made of naive CD4+ T cells sorted from blood. As to subset: CD45RA+ positively selected. The CDR3 region is CAISDQGAAYNEQFF. CDR3 sequence (DNA): TGTGCCATCAGTGATCAGGGGGCCGCGTACAATGAGCAGTTCTTC.